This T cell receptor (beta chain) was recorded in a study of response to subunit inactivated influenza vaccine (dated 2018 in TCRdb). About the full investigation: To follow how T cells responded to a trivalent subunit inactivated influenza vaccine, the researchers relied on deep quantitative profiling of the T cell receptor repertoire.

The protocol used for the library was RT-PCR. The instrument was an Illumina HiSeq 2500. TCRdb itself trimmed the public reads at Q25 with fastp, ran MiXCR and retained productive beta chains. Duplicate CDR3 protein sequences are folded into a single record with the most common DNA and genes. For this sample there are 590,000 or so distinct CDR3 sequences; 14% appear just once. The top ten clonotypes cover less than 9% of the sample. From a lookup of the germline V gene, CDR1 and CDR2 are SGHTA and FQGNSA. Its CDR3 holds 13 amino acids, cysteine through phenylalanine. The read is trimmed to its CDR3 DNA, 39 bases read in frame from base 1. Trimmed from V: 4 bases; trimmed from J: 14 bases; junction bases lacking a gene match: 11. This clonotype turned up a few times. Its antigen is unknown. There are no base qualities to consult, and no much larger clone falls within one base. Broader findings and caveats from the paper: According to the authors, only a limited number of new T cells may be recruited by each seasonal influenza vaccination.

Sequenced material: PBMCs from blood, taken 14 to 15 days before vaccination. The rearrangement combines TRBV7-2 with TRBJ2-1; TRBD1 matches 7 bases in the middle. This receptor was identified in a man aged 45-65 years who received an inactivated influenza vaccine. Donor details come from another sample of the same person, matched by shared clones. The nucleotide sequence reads TGTGCCAGCAGCTCAAGACCGGGACAGCGAAAGTTCTTC. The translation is CASSSRPGQRKFF.